The 20 T cell receptor beta chains below come from one sample, sequenced in a study of identical twins. TCRdb recomputed calls from the 5' RACE reads with MiXCR, one row per CDR3 protein. The table lists roughly 1,500,000 distinct CDR3 sequences, about 31% of them singletons. The sequenced material came from cord blood. The receptors shown here come from a newborn girl in good health.

J is TRBJ2-1 and V is TRBV12-3 or TRBV12-4; D is unresolved. The CDR3 is made up of 15 amino acids. Trimming pared 5 bases from V and 0 bases from J, leaving 11 bases between. The CDR3 protein is CASSDLLRSYNEQFF. The CDR3 nucleotides read TGTGCCAGCAGTGACCTCCTCCGCTCCTACAATGAGCAGTTCTTC.

This clonotype was detected many times. The chain has TRBV6-1 and TRBJ2-4; 7 bases align to TRBD1. CDR1 and CDR2 from the germline V gene are MNHNS and SASEGT. This CDR3 contains 14 residues. V shed 2 bases and J 5 bases; nucleotides not matched to a gene: 3. The CDR3 spells CASSELGTENIQYF. The DNA of the CDR3 is TGTGCCAGCAGTGAATTGGGGACAGAAAACATTCAGTACTTC.

This clonotype occurred a few times. The chain joins TRBV11-2 to TRBJ2-2; D is perhaps TRBD1 (5 bases). The CDR3 spans 14 residues. CDR1 and CDR2 from the germline V gene are SGHAT and FQNNGV. With 3 bases removed from V and 4 bases from J, the gap between germline ends came to 9 bases. The CDR3 here is CASSFRVATGELFF. The CDR3 DNA follows: TGTGCCAGCAGCTTCAGGGTTGCCACCGGGGAGCTGTTTTTT. The whole variable domain, filled in from reference TRBV11-2 and TRBJ2-2, reads EAGVAQSPRYKIIEKRQSVAFWCNPISGHATLYWYQQILGQGPKLLIQFQNNGVVDDSQLPKDRFSAERLKGVDSTLKIQPAKLEDSAVYLCASSFRVATGELFFGEGSRLTVL.

The sample holds many counts of this clonotype. The germline gene is not matched at one end of the junction; a read error may be the cause. The rearrangement links TRBV5-1 to TRBJ2-3; TRBD2 matches at 9 bases. Germline V CDR1 and CDR2: SGHRS, YFSETQ. The CDR3 covers 16 residues. CDR3 coding DNA: TGTGCCAGCAGCTTAGTGGCTAGCGGGGGCACAGATACGCAGTATTTT. Protein product: CASSLVASGGTDTQYF.

This clonotype has only a few counts. The chain has TRBV5-8 and TRBJ1-2, with unresolved D. CDR1 and CDR2 from the germline V gene are SGHTS and YDEGEE. The CDR3 sequence is 16 residues long. Trimming pared 2 bases from V and 2 bases from J, leaving 16 bases between. CDR3: CASSLRAAYLNYGYTF. The CDR3 DNA follows: TGTGCCAGCAGCTTAAGGGCGGCTTACTTGAACTATGGCTACACCTTC.

The chain is built from TRBV20-1 and TRBJ2-7; D is perhaps TRBD2 (5 bases). The CDR3 is 15 amino acids. Germline assignment: CDR1 DFQATT and CDR2 SNEGSKA (reference sequence). V was cut by 3 bases and J by 1 base, with 16 bases left in between. The DNA for the CDR3 is TGCAGTGCTAGTCATGGACTCCCTGCATCCTACGAGCAGTACTTC. Protein: CSASHGLPASYEQYF.

DNA of the CDR3: TGTGCCAGCAGCGAGACAGGACTCACGGTGGGAAAACTGTTTTTT. Translation: CASSETGLTVGKLFF. V is TRBV25-1 and J is TRBJ1-4; D is perhaps TRBD1 (6 bases). V was pared by 6 bases and J by 10 bases, with 21 bases between. The CDR3 sequence is 15 residues long. Germline assignment: CDR1 MGHDK and CDR2 SYGVNS.

The chain has TRBV5-5 and TRBJ1-5; a possible D gene is TRBD1 (5 bases). CDR1 is SGHKS, CDR2 YYEKEE, per germline (reference sequence). The CDR3 covers 15 residues. V lost 0 bases and J lost 4, with 11 bases in between. DNA for the CDR3: TGTGCCAGCAGCTTGGACCGGGACGTAAATCAGCCCCAGCATTTT. Encoded protein: CASSLDRDVNQPQHF.

In this sample, this clonotype turned up a few times. This chain joins TRBV20-1 and TRBJ2-5; D may match TRBD1 or TRBD2 (5 bases each). The CDR3 length is 11 residues. Trimming took 6 bases from V and 7 from J, leaving 12 bases between them. CDR1 is DFQATT and CDR2 is SNEGSKA in the germline V gene (reference sequence). CDR3 residues: CSARDHGTQYF. The CDR3 nucleotides read TGCAGTGCAAGGGACCACGGGACCCAGTACTTC.

This sequence joins TRBV18 and TRBJ2-3; TRBD2 matches 8 bases. The CDR3 consists of 17 residues. The junction had 8 bases not matched to a gene; V was cut back by 1 base and J by 2 bases. The germline gives CDR1 KGHSH, CDR2 LQKENI. CDR3 residues: CASSPLITSGLTDTQYF. Written as DNA, the CDR3 is TGTGCCAGCTCACCACTTATAACTAGCGGACTCACAGATACGCAGTATTTT. Using reference TRBV18 and TRBJ2-3 for the parts outside the CDR3, the full variable domain is NAGVMQNPRHLVRRRGQEARLRCSPMKGHSHVYWYRQLPEEGLKFMVYLQKENIIDESGMPKERFSAEFPKEGPSILRIQQVVRGDSAAYFCASSPLITSGLTDTQYFGPGTRLTVL.

The rearrangement uses TRBV10-3 and TRBJ1-4; possible D gene TRBD1, 5 bases. CDR1 is ENHRY and CDR2 is SYGVKD in the germline V gene. The CDR3 runs 16 residues. The V gene lost 3 bases and the J gene lost 0 bases, with 11 bases spanning the gap. The CDR3 DNA sequence: TGTGCCATCAGTGAACGGGACGGTGCAACTAATGAAAAACTGTTTTTT. Its protein is CAISERDGATNEKLFF.

This clonotype was seen only a few times. The CDR3 sequence is CASSHPLTYTYEQYF. As DNA, the CDR3 is TGTGCCAGCAGCCACCCATTGACGTACACCTACGAGCAGTACTTC. The chain combines TRBV28 with TRBJ2-7; D unresolved. Germline V lookup: CDR1 MDHEN, CDR2 SYDVKM. The V end lost 6 bases, the J end lost 2 bases, and 17 bases lay between the germline ends. The CDR3 totals 15 residues.

V usage is TRBV12-3 or TRBV12-4 and J usage is TRBJ1-5; tentatively, D is TRBD1 (5 bases). Trimming left V 7 bases short and J 0 bases short, with 13 bases between. The CDR3 is made up of 15 amino acids. Here the CDR3 DNA reads TGTGCCAGCACCGCGGGACGGATTAGCAATCAGCCCCAGCATTTT. It specifies CASTAGRISNQPQHF.

The V gene is TRBV20-1, the J gene TRBJ1-2; the D gene is possibly TRBD1 (6 bases). The CDR3 spans 16 residues. Per the germline V gene, CDR1 is DFQATT and CDR2 is SNEGSKA (reference sequence). V was shortened by 1 base and J by 1 base, with 16 bases between the two germline ends. CDR3 in DNA: TGCAGTGCTAGAGCACAGGGAGGGTCCCTTAACTATGGCTACACCTTC. Its protein product is CSARAQGGSLNYGYTF.

This clonotype was counted only a few times. The rearrangement links TRBV2 to TRBJ1-2; 7 nucleotides line up with TRBD1. From germline, CDR1 is SNHLY and CDR2 FYNNEI. This CDR3 is built from 12 residues. The junction had 6 bases not matched to a gene; V was cut back by 8 bases and J by 6 bases. The CDR3 here is CASFFTGDGYTF. The CDR3 DNA follows: TGTGCCAGCTTCTTCACAGGGGATGGCTACACCTTC.

As for this clonotype: A much larger clone sits a single nucleotide away, making a read error possible. V is TRBV29-1 and J is TRBJ2-5; D possibly corresponds to TRBD1 (6 bases). The DNA end is a closer match to TRBJ2-1, so the J assignment may be wrong. Germline V CDR1 and CDR2: SQVTM, ANQGSEA. The CDR3 spans 11 residues. The CDR3 nucleotides are TGCAGCTCCGAACAGGGAGAGACCCAGTTCTTC. It yields the protein CSSEQGETQFF.

The table lists this clonotype with a few counts. The CDR3 loop reads CSARDPGQGHGYTF. Here the CDR3 DNA reads TGCAGTGCTAGAGATCCGGGACAGGGCCATGGCTACACCTTC. The genes are TRBV20-1 and TRBJ1-2, with TRBD1 matching 9 bases. Germline CDR1 reads DFQATT; CDR2 reads SNEGSKA (reference sequence). V shed 0 bases and J 6 bases; nucleotides not matched to a gene: 5. CDR3 size: 14 residues.

This clonotype was picked up one time. The germline gene is not matched at one end of the junction; a read error may be the cause. The chain couples TRBV20-1 to TRBJ1-5; D remains unclear. Looked up from germline, CDR1 is DFQATT and CDR2 is SNEGSKA (reference sequence). CDR3 length: 14 residues. CDR3 nucleotides: TGCGGTGCTAGAGCGCCGGCCTCGAGGTGGCCCCAGCATTTT. This encodes CGARAPASRWPQHF.

This chain connects TRBV5-4 to TRBJ1-2, with D perhaps matching TRBD1 (6 bases). V was pared by 6 bases and J by 7 bases, with 16 bases between. The CDR3 consists of 13 residues. Germline-derived CDR1 and CDR2 are SGHNT and YYREEE (reference sequence). CDR3 sequence (DNA): TGTGCCAGCACCAATCAAGGGGGAACTGGCTACACCTTC. It encodes CASTNQGGTGYTF.

The chain has TRBV5-1 and TRBJ2-2; the match to TRBD2 covers 10 bases. The germline V gene has CDR1 SGHRS and CDR2 YFSETQ. Trimming cost V 0 bases and J 0 bases; bases outside gene matches: 8. CDR3 size: 19 residues. The CDR3 sequence: CASSLVRLAGATNTGELFF. The CDR3 DNA reads TGCGCCAGCAGCTTGGTCCGCCTAGCGGGAGCTACGAACACCGGGGAGCTGTTTTTT.